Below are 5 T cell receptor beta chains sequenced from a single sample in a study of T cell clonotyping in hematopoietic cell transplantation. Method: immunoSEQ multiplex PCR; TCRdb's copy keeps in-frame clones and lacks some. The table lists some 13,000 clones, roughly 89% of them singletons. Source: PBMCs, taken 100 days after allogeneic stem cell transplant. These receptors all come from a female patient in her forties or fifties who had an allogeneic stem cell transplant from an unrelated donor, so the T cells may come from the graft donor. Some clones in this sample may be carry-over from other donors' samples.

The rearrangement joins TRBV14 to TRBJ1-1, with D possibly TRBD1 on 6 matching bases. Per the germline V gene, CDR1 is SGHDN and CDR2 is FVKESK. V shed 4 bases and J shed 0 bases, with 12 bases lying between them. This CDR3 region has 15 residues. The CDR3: CASSRAGALNTEAFF. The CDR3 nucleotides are TGTGCCAGCAGCCGAGCAGGGGCCCTGAACACTGAAGCTTTCTTT.

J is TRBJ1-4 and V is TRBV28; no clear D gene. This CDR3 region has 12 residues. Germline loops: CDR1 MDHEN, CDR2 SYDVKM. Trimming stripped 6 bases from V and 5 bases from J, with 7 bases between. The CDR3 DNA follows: TGTGCCAGCAGATTGAACAATGAAAAACTGTTTTTT. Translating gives CASRLNNEKLFF.

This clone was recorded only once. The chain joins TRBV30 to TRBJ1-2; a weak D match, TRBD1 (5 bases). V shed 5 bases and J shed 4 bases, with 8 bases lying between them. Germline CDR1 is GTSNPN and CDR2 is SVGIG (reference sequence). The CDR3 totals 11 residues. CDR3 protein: CAWGGGYGYTF. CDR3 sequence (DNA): TGTGCCTGGGGTGGGGGCTATGGCTACACCTTC.

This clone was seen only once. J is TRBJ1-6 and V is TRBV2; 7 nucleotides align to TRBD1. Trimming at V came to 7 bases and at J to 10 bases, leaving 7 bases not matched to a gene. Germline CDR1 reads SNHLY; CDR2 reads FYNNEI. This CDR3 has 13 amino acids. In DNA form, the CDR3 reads TGTGCCAGCATATACAGGGGACAGTCACCCCTCCACTTT. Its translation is CASIYRGQSPLHF. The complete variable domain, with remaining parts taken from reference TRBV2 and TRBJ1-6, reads EPEVTQTPSHQVTQMGQEVILRCVPISNHLYFYWYRQILGQKVEFLVSFYNNEISEKSEIFDDQFSVERPDGSNFTLKIRSTKLEDSAMYFCASIYRGQSPLHFGNGTRLTVT.

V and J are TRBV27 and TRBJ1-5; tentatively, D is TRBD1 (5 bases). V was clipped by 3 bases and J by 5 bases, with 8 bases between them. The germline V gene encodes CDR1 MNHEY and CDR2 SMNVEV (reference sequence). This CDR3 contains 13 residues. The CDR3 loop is CASSFLGDQPQHF. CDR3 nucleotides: TGTGCCAGCAGTTTCTTGGGGGATCAGCCCCAGCATTTT.